The 8 T cell receptor beta chains presented below share a single source sample, sequenced in a study of blood T cell repertoires in COVID-19. TCRdb's table, derived via immunoSEQ multiplex PCR, lists solely in-frame clones and lacks some. This sample has some 65,000 clones, with 85% found just once. The source material was peripheral blood. These receptor sequences come from a man older than 75 with acute or convalescent COVID-19.

Regarding this clone: The junction differs from germline at one of its ends, possibly a read error. This chain connects TRBV11-1 to TRBJ2-1; 13 nucleotides align to TRBD2. Germline V gene sequence: CDR1 SGHAT, CDR2 FQDESV (reference sequence). The CDR3 length is 16 residues. The CDR3 protein is CASSLELAGGVNGQFF. DNA of the CDR3: TGTGCCAGCAGCTTAGAACTAGCGGGAGGGGTCAATGGGCAGTTCTTC.

The rearrangement uses TRBV27 and TRBJ1-3; D remains unclear. CDR1 and CDR2 (germline): MNHEY, SMNVEV (reference sequence). The germline V and J ends were trimmed by 3 bases and 4 bases, with 7 bases remaining between them. The CDR3 runs to 13 residues. For the CDR3, the DNA is TGTGCCAGCAGTTTCTCTCTCGGAAACACCATATATTTT. Its protein product is CASSFSLGNTIYF.

V gene TRBV10-3 combines with J gene TRBJ2-7, with a tentative D call TRBD2 (5 bases). CDR1 and CDR2 from the germline V gene are ENHRY and SYGVKD. The V gene lost 4 bases and the J gene lost 6 bases, with 13 bases spanning the gap. This CDR3 is 13 amino acids long. CDR3 in amino acids: CAISAHEAGEQYF. Written as DNA, the CDR3 is TGTGCCATCAGTGCCCACGAGGCGGGCGAGCAGTACTTC.

V usage is TRBV18 and J usage is TRBJ1-4, with D maybe TRBD1 (5 bases). Trimming removed 0 bases at V and 5 bases at J, with 7 bases between. Germline CDR1 and CDR2: KGHSH and LQKENI. This CDR3 has 14 amino acids. For the CDR3, the DNA is TGTGCCAGCTCACCACCGGGGCAGAATGAAAAACTGTTTTTT. It translates to CASSPPGQNEKLFF.

The chain joins TRBV19 to TRBJ2-2; 12 nucleotides agree with TRBD2. Germline CDR1 is LNHDA and CDR2 is SQIVND (reference sequence). The CDR3 contains 16 residues. The trim removed 5 bases at V and 8 bases at J, leaving 9 bases unmatched. The CDR3 coding sequence is TGTGCCAGTAGTGCTGACACTAGCGGGAGGTGGGGGGAGCTGTTTTTT. It translates to CASSADTSGRWGELFF. Based on the CDR3 plus reference TRBV19 and TRBJ2-2, the full variable domain is DGGITQSPKYLFRKEGQNVTLSCEQNLNHDAMYWYRQDPGQGLRLIYYSQIVNDFQKGDIAEGYSVSREKKESFPLTVTSAQKNPTAFYLCASSADTSGRWGELFFGEGSRLTVL.

The chain carries TRBV19 and TRBJ2-2, with 8 bases aligning to TRBD1. The V and J ends lost 4 bases and 6 bases, in that order; junction bases with no gene match: 16. Germline-derived CDR1 and CDR2 are LNHDA and SQIVND (reference sequence). The CDR3 is 18 amino acids. The DNA for the CDR3 is TGTGCCAGTAGTAACCGGAGGACAGGGTTAGGGGGAGCCGGGGAGCTGTTTTTT. Amino acids: CASSNRRTGLGGAGELFF.

The rearrangement joins TRBV27 to TRBJ1-2; TRBD1 might be the D (6 bases). The germline gives CDR1 MNHEY, CDR2 SMNVEV (reference sequence). Trimming pared 2 bases from V and 7 bases from J, leaving 11 bases between. This CDR3 is built from 13 residues. CDR3 nucleotide sequence: TGTGCCAGCAGTTTAGCGGGGGGCTCTGGCTACACCTTC. It specifies CASSLAGGSGYTF.

This chain joins TRBV5-1 and TRBJ2-7; D may be TRBD1 (7 bases). Germline assignment: CDR1 SGHRS and CDR2 YFSETQ. The CDR3 totals 15 residues. V lost 2 bases and J 1 base, leaving 13 bases between the germline ends. The CDR3 loop is CASSLGSGGSYEQYF. CDR3 DNA sequence: TGCGCCAGCAGCTTAGGATCAGGGGGGTCCTACGAGCAGTACTTC.